This T cell receptor beta chain was obtained from a study of regulatory T cells in long-lasting Graves disease. Study as a whole: Antithyroid drug intake by newly diagnosed Graves' patients had lasted under 3 months.

Combining iRepertoire HTBI primers with Arm-PCR of CDR3 regions, the authors built TCR beta libraries. MiXCR was run by TCRdb on the multiplex PCR reads, yielding one entry per CDR3 protein. The sample lists 510,000 or so distinct CDR3 sequences, around 13% occurring once. Time point of the sample: newly diagnosed GD, antithyroid drugs for less than 3 months. PBMCs provided the RNA from which the TCR library was made. This clonotype was detected only a few times. Germline assignment: CDR1 MGHRA and CDR2 YSYEKL. CDR3 length: 15 residues. V trimming: 1 base; J trimming: 6 bases; junction bases outside the gene matches: 7. These sequences were also reported in another study, on T cells in Graves' hyperthyroidism and ophthalmopathy. This second study notes: The hyperthyroidism was newly diagnosed and had lasted under 2 months; the patients were aged 18 to 65. The HTBI set primed first-round TCR CDR3 RT-PCR.

This chain links TRBV4-1 with TRBJ2-3; 7 bases align to TRBD2. The specimen comprised peripheral blood mononuclear cells (PBMCs), sampled at new diagnosis, from a patient treated with antithyroid drugs. The receptor was isolated from a young woman with Graves disease. The chain's CDR3 is CASSQVGGSGDTQYF. CDR3 DNA sequence: TGCGCCAGCAGCCAAGTGGGCGGGAGTGGGGATACGCAGTATTTT.